This is a list of T cell receptor beta chains from one sample in a study of T cell repertoires in cytomegalovirus infection. TCRdb processed the reads anew with MiXCR; each CDR3 protein has one entry. The table lists some 300,000 distinct CDR3 sequences, roughly 16% of them singletons. The sample consisted of PBMCs. All receptors derive from a human donor in good health (CMV status not recorded). Some clones in this sample may be carry-over from other donors' samples. CDR3s include the opening cysteine and the closing phenylalanine or tryptophan. The D gene is left open where the match is weak. Clone size, where shown, is once, few, many, or a class for clones that have expanded.

D,J,size,V,DNA,CDR3
NA,TRBJ1-2,few,TRBV2,TGTGCCAGCAGTATCGCCCGGAGCAACTATGGCTACACCTTC,CASSIARSNYGYTF
NA,TRBJ1-1,NA,TRBV27,TGTGCCACCCGGGAAGGGGTAGTAGCTGAAGCTTTCTTT,CATREGVVAEAFF
TRBD1,TRBJ2-7,NA,TRBV6-6,TGTGCCAGCAGTTACAGGACAGGGAACGAGCAGTACTTC,CASSYRTGNEQYF
NA,TRBJ1-4,NA,TRBV28,TGTGCCAGTCAGTCGCCACCCGGGGGGGGGCGCGGAACTAATGAAAAACTGTTTTTT,CASQSPPGGGRGTNEKLFF
TRBD1,TRBJ2-3,few,TRBV6-1,TGTGCCAGCGGGACAGCCCCCGATACGCAGTATTTT,CASGTAPDTQYF
TRBD1,TRBJ2-3,few,TRBV12-3/TRBV12-4,TGTGCCAGCAGTTTAGTAGGACAGGGATACACAGATACGCAGTATTTT,CASSLVGQGYTDTQYF
TRBD1,TRBJ2-7,many,TRBV7-2,TGTGCCAGCAGCACGGGGACAGGGGGCGCGAAAGAGCAGTACTTC,CASSTGTGGAKEQYF
NA,TRBJ1-6,NA,TRBV6-6,TGTGCCAGCAGTTACCCCTTTCAACCGGAGGTCCTCTATAATTCACCCCTCCACTTT,CASSYPFQPEVLYNSPLHF
TRBD1,TRBJ1-6,many,TRBV7-2,TGTGCCAGCAGCTTAACGAGACAGGGAAATTCACCCCTCCACTTT,CASSLTRQGNSPLHF
TRBD1,TRBJ2-7,few,TRBV7-2,TGTGCCAGCAGCTTATCCCCGGACAGGGTAAACGAGCAGTACTTC,CASSLSPDRVNEQYF
TRBD1,TRBJ2-7,once,TRBV6-6,TGTGCCAGCAGTCCGGACAGGGGATTATACTTC,CASSPDRGLYF
NA,TRBJ1-2,NA,TRBV27,TGTGCCAGCAGTTTAAGGGGGGGGGACCTTGCCTATGGCTACACCTTC,CASSLRGGDLAYGYTF
NA,TRBJ2-7,NA,TRBV28,TGTGCCAGCACCCTAGGTTCGCTTTACGAGCAGTACTTC,CASTLGSLYEQYF
TRBD2,TRBJ2-5,many,TRBV7-2,TGTGCCAGCAGCTCTTCTAGCGGGGGGGCCTCCCGAGAGACCCAGTACTTC,CASSSSSGGASRETQYF
TRBD1,TRBJ2-7,many,TRBV6-5,TGTGCCAGCAGTTACTTAAAAACCGGGACAGGCCTCTACGAGCAGTACTTC,CASSYLKTGTGLYEQYF
NA,TRBJ2-3,few,TRBV2,TGTGCCAGCAGTGTTTCATCCCTGGGCCCAGATACGCAGTATTTT,CASSVSSLGPDTQYF
NA,TRBJ2-7,many,TRBV6-8,TGTGCCAGCAGTTACGGGAGAAGGGTGGACGAGCAGTACTTC,CASSYGRRVDEQYF
TRBD1,TRBJ1-2,NA,TRBV6-6,TGTGCCAGCAGTGCTGCAGGGGGCGAAGGCTATGGCTACACCTTC,CASSAAGGEGYGYTF
TRBD1,TRBJ1-1,many,TRBV12-3/TRBV12-4,TGTGCCAGCAGTTTAGCTACAGGGGGCACTGAAGCTTTCTTT,CASSLATGGTEAFF
TRBD1,TRBJ2-2,many,TRBV5-4,TGTGCCAGCAGCTTAATGAGACAGGGGGGTACCGGGGAGCTGTTTTTT,CASSLMRQGGTGELFF
TRBD2,TRBJ2-5,NA,TRBV20-1,TGCAGTGCTAGGGTAGCGGGGGGAGACCAAGAGACCCAGTACTTC,CSARVAGGDQETQYF
TRBD1,TRBJ2-5,few,TRBV9,TGTGCCAGCAGCGTAACCCACAGGGGGTACCAAGAGACCCAGTACTTC,CASSVTHRGYQETQYF
NA,TRBJ2-3,few,TRBV20-1,TGCAGTGTCCCAAGGGGGGGGGGGGCTCCAGATACGCAGTATTTT,CSVPRGGGAPDTQYF
NA,TRBJ1-3,many,TRBV28,TGTGCCAGCAGTTACCCAAGACAGATAGAAGGAAACACCATATATTTT,CASSYPRQIEGNTIYF
NA,TRBJ2-1,few,TRBV28,TGTGCCAGCAGTTTATTCCGGGGCGCGACCTACAATGAGCAGTTCTTC,CASSLFRGATYNEQFF
NA,TRBJ2-5,few,TRBV12-3/TRBV12-4,TGTGCCAGCAGTGGAGTGGAAGAGACCCAGTACTTC,CASSGVEETQYF